This TCR beta chain was captured in a study of blood T cell repertoires in COVID-19. Profiled with immunoSEQ multiplex PCR; TCRdb holds only in-frame clones, not every one. The sample includes under 450,000 clones, 75% to 90% of them seen just once. Germline V gene data show CDR1 as SGHNT and CDR2 as YYREEE (reference sequence). The CDR3 is 14 residues long. The V end was cut by 1 base, the J end by 6 bases, with 13 bases between. Sequencing was done on a sample of PBMCs or T cells enriched from blood (not recorded which). This sequence joins TRBV5-4 and TRBJ1-1; possible D gene TRBD1, 6 bases. This TCR was recovered from a woman in her forties or fifties who had recovered from COVID-19. This chain's CDR3 is CASSLPGEQAEAFF. The CDR3 DNA reads TGTGCCAGCAGCTTGCCAGGGGAGCAGGCTGAAGCTTTCTTT. Full variable domain (missing parts from reference TRBV5-4 and TRBJ1-1): ETGVTQSPTHLIKTRGQQVTLRCSSQSGHNTVSWYQQALGQGPQFIFQYYREEENGRGNFPPRFSGLQFPNYSSELNVNALELDDSALYLCASSLPGEQAEAFFGQGTRLTVV.